The clone carrying this TCR beta chain was seen just once. What it binds is unknown. Produced via immunoSEQ multiplex PCR; TCRdb's table is partial and in-frame only. The sample lists some 100,000 clones; 85% to 90% were seen once. The entry originates in a study of T cell responses to AZD1222 COVID-19 vaccine. Study-level findings and limits: Among vaccine-associated CD4 TCRs, coverage spanned spike, with dominance at 160-218 and 743-854.

The V end lost 2 bases, the J end lost 9 bases, and 5 bases lay between the germline ends. Germline assignment: CDR1 MGHDK and CDR2 SYGVNS. This CDR3 is built from 11 residues. The source of this sequence is an adult in good health. The specimen was peripheral blood, collected on day 0 of AZD1222 vaccination. This chain links TRBV25-1 with TRBJ2-1, with no clear D. Here the CDR3 reads CASSEGFEQFF. CDR3 coding DNA: TGTGCCAGCAGTGAAGGTTTTGAGCAGTTCTTC.